Listed below are T cell receptor beta chains from one sample, sequenced in a study of blood T cell repertoires in COVID-19. Sequencing used immunoSEQ multiplex PCR; TCRdb keeps in-frame clones, though not all of them. This sample has 140,000 to 150,000 clones; more than 75% occur once, and the top ten carry roughly 4.5%. Sequenced input: peripheral blood. All receptors derive from a human donor in a cohort sampled during active COVID-19. CDR3s include the opening cysteine and the closing phenylalanine or tryptophan. The D gene is left open where the match is weak. Clone size, where shown, is once, few, many, or a class for clones that have expanded.

j_gene	d_gene	len	v_gene	abundance	CDR3nt	CDR3aa
TRBJ2-1	TRBD1	16	TRBV28	NA	TGTGCCAGCAGACCGACGGGCAGGGGGCAAATCAATGAGCAGTTCTTC	CASRPTGRGQINEQFF
TRBJ2-2	TRBD2	15	TRBV9	NA	TGTGCCAGCAGCACCCAGGGAGGGCGAGTCGGGGAGCTGTTTTTT	CASSTQGGRVGELFF
TRBJ1-2	TRBD1	14	TRBV19	NA	TGTGCCAGTAGTATGGGAGGGACAGGGTATGGCTACACCTTC	CASSMGGTGYGYTF
TRBJ1-2	NA	13	TRBV2	NA	TGTGCCAGCAGTGACGGCCGGGGAGGTGGCTACACCTTC	CASSDGRGGGYTF
TRBJ2-4	NA	16	TRBV3-1/TRBV3-2	NA	TGTGCCAGCAGCCAAGGCCCGGGAGCTGCCAAAAACATTCAGTACTTC	CASSQGPGAAKNIQYF
TRBJ2-1	TRBD2	15	TRBV7-3	NA	TGTGCCAGCAGCTTAGATAGCGGGGGAAACAATGAGCAGTTCTTC	CASSLDSGGNNEQFF
TRBJ1-4	NA	15	TRBV11-1	NA	TGTGCCAGCAGCTTCGCCCCTTCTCAGAAGGAAAAACTGTTTTTT	CASSFAPSQKEKLFF
TRBJ2-5	NA	16	TRBV5-5	NA	TGTGCCAGCAGCTTGGATACCACCCGCGCCCAAGAGACCCAGTACTTC	CASSLDTTRAQETQYF
TRBJ2-2	NA	14	TRBV5-6	NA	TGTGCCAGCACCACCGCCAGGGGAACCGGGGAGCTGTTTTTT	CASTTARGTGELFF
TRBJ1-2	NA	14	TRBV6-5	NA	TGTGCCAGCGGAGAGACAGGCTTAGTGGGCGGCTACACCTTC	CASGETGLVGGYTF
TRBJ2-5	NA	14	TRBV6-5	NA	TGTGCCAGCAGTTCTACCCCACCCGGAGAGACCCAGTACTTC	CASSSTPPGETQYF
TRBJ2-1	TRBD1	15	TRBV5-1	NA	TGCGCCAGCAGCCTCGGGACAGGGGGCTACAATGAGCAGTTCTTC	CASSLGTGGYNEQFF
TRBJ1-1	TRBD1	15	TRBV6-5	NA	TGTGCCAGCAGTCGTACAGGGGGCAGCGGCACTGAAGCTTTCTTT	CASSRTGGSGTEAFF
TRBJ1-2	TRBD1	14	TRBV7-9	once	TGTGCCAGCAGCTCGGGACAGGTGAACTATGGCTACACCTTC	CASSSGQVNYGYTF
TRBJ2-1	TRBD2	16	TRBV7-6	NA	TGTGCCAGCAGCCCTAGCGGGGGGGGGCTCTACAATGAGCAGTTCTTC	CASSPSGGGLYNEQFF
TRBJ2-2	TRBD1	15	TRBV7-3	NA	TGTGCCAGCAGATCCGGGACAGGGCGTGCCGGGGAGCTGTTTTTT	CASRSGTGRAGELFF
TRBJ1-2	NA	12	TRBV29-1	NA	TGCAGCGTTGACCAGGGCCAAGGGGGCTACACCTTC	CSVDQGQGGYTF
TRBJ2-2	TRBD2	16	TRBV18	NA	TGTGCCAGCTCACCACGCCCTAGCGGTAACACCGGGGAGCTGTTTTTT	CASSPRPSGNTGELFF
TRBJ2-5	TRBD2	19	TRBV10-2	NA	TGCGCCAGCAGTGAGTCGACTTTCGGAGCGGGGGCCCGATTGGAGACCCAGTACTTC	CASSESTFGAGARLETQYF
TRBJ2-2	TRBD1	16	TRBV4-2	NA	TGTGCCAGCAGCCAATTAAAGGGACAGGGCCAGAGGGAGCTGTTTTTT	CASSQLKGQGQRELFF
TRBJ2-1	TRBD1	11	TRBV12-3/TRBV12-4	once	TGTGCCAGCAGCCGCCGGGACAGTAAGTTCTTC	CASSRRDSKFF
TRBJ1-5	NA	12	TRBV3-1/TRBV3-2	NA	TGTGCCAGCAGCCAACTTAATCAGCCCCAGCATTTT	CASSQLNQPQHF
TRBJ2-1	NA	14	TRBV5-6	NA	TGTGCCAGCAGCTTCCTAACCTCCTACAATGAGCAGTTCTTC	CASSFLTSYNEQFF
TRBJ2-5	NA	16	TRBV5-6	NA	TGTGCCAGCAGCTCCCCCACAGGGGGGGATTTCGAGACCCAGTACTTC	CASSSPTGGDFETQYF
TRBJ1-4	NA	15	TRBV5-1	NA	TGCGCCAGCACCTCTTCGGCGGATCCTAATGAAAAACTGTTTTTT	CASTSSADPNEKLFF
TRBJ2-1	NA	16	TRBV13	NA	TGTGCCAGCAGCTCCCAAACTAGGAGTTCCGGCAATGAGCAGTTCTTC	CASSSQTRSSGNEQFF
TRBJ2-3	TRBD2	16	TRBV27	NA	TGTGCCAGCAGTTCCTATGCTAGCGGGAGCACAGATACGCAGTATTTT	CASSSYASGSTDTQYF
TRBJ2-1	NA	13	TRBV6-5	NA	TGTGCCAGTCGACTAGTTGGAACCAATGAGCAGTTCTTC	CASRLVGTNEQFF
TRBJ2-3	NA	14	TRBV19	once	TGTGCCAGTAGTAATAAGAAGGGGGTAGATACGCAGTATTTT	CASSNKKGVDTQYF
TRBJ2-2	NA	13	TRBV6-6	few	TGTGCCAGCGGGGACGGGGGTACCGGGGAGCTGTTTTTT	CASGDGGTGELFF
TRBJ1-6	NA	14	TRBV6-5	NA	TGTGCCAGCAGTCAGCGTTCGTACAATTCACCCCTCCACTTT	CASSQRSYNSPLHF
TRBJ2-7	TRBD2	15	TRBV5-6	NA	TGTGCCAGCAGCCCCTATGGGCGGGGGACGTACGAGCAGTACTTC	CASSPYGRGTYEQYF
TRBJ2-1	NA	15	TRBV7-3	once	TGTGCCAGCAGCTTAGTAAGCGGAGCCTACAATGAGCAGTTCTTC	CASSLVSGAYNEQFF
TRBJ2-2	TRBD1	14	TRBV15	few	TGTGCCACGAGGGACAGGACCAACACCGGGGAGCTGTTTTTT	CATRDRTNTGELFF
TRBJ2-5	NA	14	TRBV5-6	NA	TGTGCCAGCAGCTTGGAGGCTAGCCGGGAGACCCAGTACTTC	CASSLEASRETQYF
TRBJ1-6	TRBD1	16	TRBV5-1	few	TGCGCCAGCAGCTTTGACAGGGGCCAAGAGGATTCACCCCTCCACTTT	CASSFDRGQEDSPLHF
TRBJ2-3	TRBD2	15	TRBV5-8	NA	TGTGCCAGCAGCGAGGGACTAGCGCTCACAGATACGCAGTATTTT	CASSEGLALTDTQYF
TRBJ1-2	NA	15	TRBV5-1	NA	TGCGCCAGCAGCTGGGCGACCAGTACTCCCTATGGCTACACCTTC	CASSWATSTPYGYTF
TRBJ2-2	NA	13	TRBV7-2	NA	TGTGCCAGCAGCTTATCCGTCACCGGGGAGCTGTTTTTT	CASSLSVTGELFF
TRBJ1-2	NA	14	TRBV29-1	NA	TGCAGCGTGTACACAGGGCCCCCTTCCTATGGCTACACCTTC	CSVYTGPPSYGYTF
TRBJ2-7	TRBD1	14	TRBV3-1/TRBV3-2	NA	TGTGCCAGCAGCCTACAGGGGGTCTCCTACGAGCAGTACTTC	CASSLQGVSYEQYF
TRBJ2-3	NA	17	TRBV6-1	NA	TGTGCCAGCAGTGAAGATCGTCGCGGGGGCCACGCAAATACGCAGTATTTT	CASSEDRRGGHANTQYF
TRBJ2-3	TRBD2	17	TRBV5-8	once	TGTGCCAGCAGCTTGGGGATAGCGGGGTCTAGCACAGATACGCAGTATTTT	CASSLGIAGSSTDTQYF
TRBJ2-2	TRBD1	15	TRBV29-1	few	TGCAGCGTTGCGGACAGGGGGCGCGGGACCGGGGAGCTGTTTTTT	CSVADRGRGTGELFF
TRBJ1-1	NA	13	TRBV19	NA	TGTGCCAGTAGTACTGGGAGGAACACTGAAGCTTTCTTT	CASSTGRNTEAFF
TRBJ1-2	NA	12	TRBV7-2	NA	TGTGCCAGCAGCTTAGGCACTTATGGCTACACCTTC	CASSLGTYGYTF
TRBJ2-3	TRBD2	17	TRBV4-2	NA	TGTGCCAGCAGCCAAGATGTAGCGGGAGGGCCCGTAGATACGCAGTATTTT	CASSQDVAGGPVDTQYF
TRBJ2-2	TRBD1	16	TRBV5-6	NA	TGTGCCAGCAGCCAGGACAGGGGTACGAACACCGGGGAGCTGTTTTTT	CASSQDRGTNTGELFF
TRBJ2-6	NA	14	TRBV28	NA	TGTGCCAGCAGTTTAAGTACAGGGGCCAACGTCCTGACTTTC	CASSLSTGANVLTF
TRBJ1-2	NA	13	TRBV7-9	NA	TGTGCCAGCAGCTTAGGACACAACTATGGCTACACCTTC	CASSLGHNYGYTF
TRBJ2-2	NA	16	TRBV2	NA	TGTGCCAGCAGTTCCACCGAGGCCCAAGGGGGCGGGGAGCTGTTTTTT	CASSSTEAQGGGELFF
TRBJ2-1	TRBD2	16	TRBV5-1	NA	TGCGCCAGGGACAACCCCCGGCGGGAGGTCAGGAATGAGCAGTTCTTC	CARDNPRREVRNEQFF
TRBJ2-3	NA	12	TRBV9	NA	TGTGCCAGCAGCGCCTCAGGGGATACGCAGTATTTT	CASSASGDTQYF
TRBJ2-3	NA	12	TRBV15	NA	TGTGCCACCAGCAGAGATCGGGATACGCAGTATTTT	CATSRDRDTQYF
TRBJ2-3	TRBD2	14	TRBV6-6	NA	TGTGCCAGCAGGGACGGGACTAGCTCACCCACGCAGTATTTT	CASRDGTSSPTQYF
TRBJ1-2	TRBD1	17	TRBV18	NA	TGTGCCAGCTCACCACGGGACAGGGTCGAGTTTAACTATGGCCACACCTTC	CASSPRDRVEFNYGHTF
TRBJ2-5	NA	12	TRBV12-3/TRBV12-4	NA	TGTGCCAGCACTATCAACCAAGAGACCCAGTACTTC	CASTINQETQYF
TRBJ2-5	TRBD1	16	TRBV25-1	NA	TGTGCCAGCAGTGTCTCGGGGGACAGGGACCAAGAGACCCAGTACTTC	CASSVSGDRDQETQYF
TRBJ1-2	TRBD1	12	TRBV27	NA	TGTGCCAGCAGGACAGGGGGCGTTGGCTACACCTTC	CASRTGGVGYTF
TRBJ2-7	TRBD1	14	TRBV29-1	NA	TGCAGCGTTGAGGGACAGGGGCCGCCTTACGAGCAGTACTTC	CSVEGQGPPYEQYF